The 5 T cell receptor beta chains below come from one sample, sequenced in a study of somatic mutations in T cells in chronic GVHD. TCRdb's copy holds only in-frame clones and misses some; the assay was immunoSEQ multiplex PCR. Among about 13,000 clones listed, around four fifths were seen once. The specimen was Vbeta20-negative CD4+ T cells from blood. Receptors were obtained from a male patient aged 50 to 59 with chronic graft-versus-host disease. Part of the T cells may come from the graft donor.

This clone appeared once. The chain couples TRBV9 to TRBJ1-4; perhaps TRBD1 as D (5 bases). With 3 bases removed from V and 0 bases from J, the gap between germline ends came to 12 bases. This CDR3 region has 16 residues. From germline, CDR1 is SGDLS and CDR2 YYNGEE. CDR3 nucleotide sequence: TGTGCCAGCAGCGCGGGGAGGGGTGCAACTAATGAAAAACTGTTTTTT. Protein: CASSAGRGATNEKLFF.

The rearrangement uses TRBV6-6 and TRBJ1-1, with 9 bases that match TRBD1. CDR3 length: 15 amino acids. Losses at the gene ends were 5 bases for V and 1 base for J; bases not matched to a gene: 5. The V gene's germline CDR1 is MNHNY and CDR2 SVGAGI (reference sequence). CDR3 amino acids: CASSVSTGGNTEAFF. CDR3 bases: TGTGCCAGCAGTGTCTCGACAGGGGGGAACACTGAAGCTTTCTTT.

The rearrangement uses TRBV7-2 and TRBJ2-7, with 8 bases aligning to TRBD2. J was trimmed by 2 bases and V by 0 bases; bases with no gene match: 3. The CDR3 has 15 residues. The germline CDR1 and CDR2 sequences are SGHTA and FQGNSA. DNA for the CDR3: TGTGCCAGCAGCTTAGCCTCGGGGGGGACCTACGAGCAGTACTTC. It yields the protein CASSLASGGTYEQYF. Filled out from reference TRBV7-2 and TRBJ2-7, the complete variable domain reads GAGVSQSPSNKVTEKGKDVELRCDPISGHTALYWYRQSLGQGLEFLIYFQGNSAPDKSGLPSDRFSAERTGGSVSTLTIQRTQQEDSAVYLCASSLASGGTYEQYFGPGTRLTVT.

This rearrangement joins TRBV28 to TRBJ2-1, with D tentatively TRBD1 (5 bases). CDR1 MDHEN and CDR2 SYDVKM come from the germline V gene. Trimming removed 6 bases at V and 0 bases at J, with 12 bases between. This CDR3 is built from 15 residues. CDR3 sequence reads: CASRGWGVSYNEQFF. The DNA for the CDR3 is TGTGCCAGCAGAGGATGGGGCGTCTCCTACAATGAGCAGTTCTTC. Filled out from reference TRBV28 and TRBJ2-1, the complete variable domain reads DVKVTQSSRYLVKRTGEKVFLECVQDMDHENMFWYRQDPGLGLRLIYFSYDVKMKEKGDIPEGYSVSREKKERFSLILESASTNQTSMYLCASRGWGVSYNEQFFGPGTRLTVL.

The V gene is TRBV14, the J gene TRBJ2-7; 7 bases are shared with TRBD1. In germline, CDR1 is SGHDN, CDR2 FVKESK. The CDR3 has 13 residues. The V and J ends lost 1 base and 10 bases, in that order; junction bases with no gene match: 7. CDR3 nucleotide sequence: TGTGCCAGCAGCCAAGGGTCACAGGGGCTCCAGTACTTC. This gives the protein CASSQGSQGLQYF.